Each of the 24 T cell receptor beta chains below was sequenced from the same sample in a study of OX40 agonist ivuxolimab in advanced cancers. This table comes from immunoSEQ multiplex PCR, and its TCRdb copy is limited to in-frame clones, with some not included. The data show 70,000 or so clones, about nine tenths seen once. The material was CD4+ or CD8+ T cells sorted from blood, obtained in a trial of the OX40 agonist ivuxolimab. All receptors derive from an adult with an advanced solid tumor such as melanoma, head and neck, liver or kidney cancer.

The chain couples TRBV6-1 to TRBJ1-3; 8 positions match TRBD1. The CDR3 is 14 amino acids. Germline trimming cut 8 bases from V and 2 bases from J; bases unmatched to any gene: 5. Germline V CDR1 and CDR2: MNHNS, SASEGT. CDR3 amino acids: CASHRTGTGNTIYF. In nucleotides, the CDR3 is TGTGCCAGCCACCGGACAGGGACTGGAAACACCATATATTTT.

The V and J genes are TRBV6-9 and TRBJ2-3; unclear D gene. The CDR3 sequence is 10 residues long. Deletions cut 8 bases from V and 6 bases from J, with 6 bases between. In germline, CDR1 is MNHGY, CDR2 SVAAGI. The CDR3 region is CASLGDTQYF. CDR3 DNA sequence: TGTGCCAGCCTTGGGGATACGCAGTATTTT.

V is TRBV7-8 and J is TRBJ2-7, with TRBD1 identical over 7 bases. The CDR3 runs 13 residues. Unmatched junction bases numbered 8, after V lost 4 bases and J lost 8 bases. Germline assignment: CDR1 SGHVS and CDR2 FQNEAQ. The CDR3 is CASSSTTGEKQYF. As DNA, the CDR3 is TGTGCCAGCAGCTCCACAACAGGGGAGAAGCAGTACTTC.

The chain combines TRBV28 with TRBJ1-2; TRBD1 aligns across 8 bases. Germline values: CDR1 MDHEN, CDR2 SYDVKM. This CDR3 has 15 residues. Trimming at V came to 7 bases and at J to 6 bases, leaving 13 bases not matched to a gene. The CDR3 DNA reads TGTGCCAGCACCCCGGCAGGGGGCGCTAAGGATGGCTACACCTTC. Protein: CASTPAGGAKDGYTF.

The J gene is TRBJ2-2, the V gene TRBV15; possibly TRBD1 or TRBD2 for D (6 bases each). Germline lookup yields CDR1 LNHNV and CDR2 YYDKDF (reference sequence). CDR3 length: 13 amino acids. Trimming took 5 bases from V and 6 from J, leaving 10 bases between them. The CDR3 here is CATSYGGSGELFF. The CDR3 DNA sequence: TGTGCCACCAGCTACGGGGGCTCCGGGGAGCTGTTTTTT.

The chain carries TRBV28 and TRBJ1-5; D gene uncertain. The CDR3 extends over 14 amino acids. V was shortened by 7 bases and J by 2 bases, with 12 bases between the two germline ends. The germline CDR1 and CDR2 sequences are MDHEN and SYDVKM. The CDR3 loop reads CASIQTGRNQPQHF. The DNA of the CDR3 is TGTGCCAGCATTCAGACGGGCCGCAATCAGCCCCAGCATTTT.

DNA of the CDR3: TGTGCCATCAGGGACTACCTGAGCGGAGAGACCCAGTACTTC. Encoded protein: CAIRDYLSGETQYF. V is TRBV10-3 and J is TRBJ2-5, with a possible D match to TRBD2 (6 bases). CDR3 size: 14 residues. Germline V lookup: CDR1 ENHRY, CDR2 SYGVKD. V was cut by 6 bases and J by 4 bases, with 15 bases left in between.

The CDR3 protein is CAWSVGGDWNTEAFF. The DNA for the CDR3 is TGTGCCTGGAGTGTGGGGGGGGATTGGAACACTGAAGCTTTCTTT. J is TRBJ1-1 and V is TRBV30, with D possibly TRBD1 on 5 matching bases. In germline, CDR1 is GTSNPN, CDR2 SVGIG (reference sequence). V shed 0 bases and J shed 1 base, with 12 bases lying between them. The length of the CDR3 is 15 residues.

This clone was observed a single time. The V call is TRBV9, the J call TRBJ1-2; D remains ambiguous. Germline V lookup: CDR1 SGDLS, CDR2 YYNGEE. This CDR3 spans 14 amino acids. Trimming stripped 3 bases from V and 7 bases from J, with 16 bases between. CDR3: CASSAEGFPSGYTF. CDR3 sequence (DNA): TGTGCCAGCAGCGCCGAAGGGTTCCCGAGTGGCTACACCTTC.

The V call is TRBV10-3, the J call TRBJ2-7, with 10 bases aligning to TRBD2. Germline loops: CDR1 ENHRY, CDR2 SYGVKD. This CDR3 comprises 14 residues. The ends lost 8 bases at V and 6 bases at J; junction bases unmatched: 10. This CDR3 reads CAIGSLAGAPEQYF. The CDR3 DNA is TGTGCCATCGGAAGTCTAGCGGGGGCGCCCGAGCAGTACTTC.

This clone was recorded only once. The chain joins TRBV6-5 to TRBJ1-2; D not resolved. Germline V gene data show CDR1 as MNHEY and CDR2 as SVGAGI. V was trimmed by 6 bases and J by 4 bases, leaving 15 bases between them. CDR3 length: 14 residues. CDR3 in amino acids: CASSLFTGSYGYTF. CDR3 sequence (DNA): TGTGCCAGCAGCTTATTCACGGGGAGCTATGGCTACACCTTC.

V is TRBV19 and J is TRBJ2-7; 11 nucleotides align to TRBD2. CDR1 is LNHDA, CDR2 SQIVND, per germline (reference sequence). V shed 5 bases and J 1 base; nucleotides not matched to a gene: 4. The CDR3 extends over 15 amino acids. The CDR3 nucleotides read TGTGCCAGTAGTTTGACTAGCGGGGCGTCCTACGAGCAGTACTTC. Protein sequence: CASSLTSGASYEQYF. The full variable domain, with the rest looked up from reference TRBV19 and TRBJ2-7, is DGGITQSPKYLFRKEGQNVTLSCEQNLNHDAMYWYRQDPGQGLRLIYYSQIVNDFQKGDIAEGYSVSREKKESFPLTVTSAQKNPTAFYLCASSLTSGASYEQYFGPGTRLTVT.

V usage is TRBV6-5 and J usage is TRBJ2-3, with D unresolved. Trimming left V 6 bases short and J 5 bases short, with 9 bases between. The CDR3 extends over 12 amino acids. The germline V gene encodes CDR1 MNHEY and CDR2 SVGAGI. CDR3 amino acids: CASSPTIDTQYF. The CDR3 coding sequence is TGTGCCAGCAGCCCGACAATAGATACGCAGTATTTT.

The J gene is TRBJ2-7, the V gene TRBV7-9, with D possibly matching TRBD1 (6 bases). Trimming took off 0 bases at V and 4 bases at J, with 13 bases between the two ends. CDR3 length: 15 amino acids. Germline CDR1 is SEHNR and CDR2 is FQNEAQ (reference sequence). DNA for the CDR3: TGTGCCAGCAGCTTAGCGTTGGGCAGGGGATACGAGCAGTACTTC. Translating gives CASSLALGRGYEQYF.

The chain has TRBV6-1 and TRBJ2-1; no clear D. V shed 1 base and J shed 3 bases, with 10 bases lying between them. The CDR3 spans 15 residues. Germline CDR1 MNHNS, CDR2 SASEGT. The CDR3 loop reads CASSEGGSLYNEQFF. The CDR3, as DNA: TGTGCCAGCAGTGAAGGCGGCAGCCTCTACAATGAGCAGTTCTTC.

This chain joins TRBV19 and TRBJ1-5; 9 bases are shared with TRBD1. The ends lost 4 bases at V and 7 bases at J; junction bases unmatched: 5. There are 14 residues in the CDR3. Germline V CDR1 and CDR2: LNHDA, SQIVND (reference sequence). The CDR3 DNA is TGTGCCAGTAGTAATACAGGGGGCCCCCAGCCCCAGCATTTT. Its protein is CASSNTGGPQPQHF.

This clone was seen a handful of times. The genes are TRBV11-2 and TRBJ1-1; no clear D gene. Between the trimmed V and J ends, which lost 3 bases and 6 bases, there was a span of 11 bases. The CDR3 consists of 13 residues. CDR1 SGHAT and CDR2 FQNNGV come from the germline V gene. The CDR3 sequence is CASSFTGVAEAFF. CDR3 DNA: TGTGCCAGCAGCTTCACCGGGGTGGCTGAAGCTTTCTTT.

The chain is built from TRBV9 and TRBJ1-4; 9 positions agree with TRBD1. Germline CDR1 reads SGDLS; CDR2 reads YYNGEE. This CDR3 contains 13 residues. The V segment lost 6 bases and the J segment 7 bases; nucleotides outside the gene matches: 4. In nucleotides, the CDR3 is TGTGCCAGCAACAGGGGGCAGGGTGAAAAACTGTTTTTT. Translated: CASNRGQGEKLFF.

The V gene is TRBV5-1, the J gene TRBJ2-3; 7 bases are shared with TRBD1. The germline CDR1 and CDR2 sequences are SGHRS and YFSETQ. V lost 0 bases, J lost 8 bases, and 15 bases stayed unmatched. The CDR3 has 17 residues. CDR3 region: CASSLGSLGQVQGTQYF. Here the CDR3 DNA reads TGCGCCAGCAGCTTGGGCTCTCTCGGACAGGTTCAAGGTACGCAGTATTTT.

The chain has TRBV29-1 and TRBJ2-7; 10 bases are a match to TRBD1. V lost 6 bases and J lost 5; bases outside the gene matches: 13. The CDR3 loop spans 15 amino acids. CDR1 and CDR2 (germline): SQVTM, ANQGSEA. The CDR3 sequence: CSVSRDRGGLDEQYF. The CDR3 DNA sequence: TGCAGCGTCTCCCGGGACAGGGGTGGTCTGGACGAGCAGTACTTC.

The chain uses TRBV6-5 and TRBJ2-1; D is undetermined. Trimming shortened V by 0 bases and J by 4 bases, and 13 bases separated the two germline ends. Germline V gene lookup returns CDR1 MNHEY and CDR2 SVGAGI. This CDR3 contains 16 residues. This CDR3 reads CASSYSIRALYNEQFF. In DNA form, the CDR3 reads TGTGCCAGCAGTTACTCGATTCGGGCCTTATACAATGAGCAGTTCTTC.

The V and J genes are TRBV11-2 and TRBJ1-1; 9 bases align to TRBD1. V shed 4 bases, J shed 4 bases, and the junction held 4 bases outside the gene matches. The germline V gene has CDR1 SGHAT and CDR2 FQNNGV. This CDR3 spans 14 amino acids. CDR3: CASSSQGAPTEAFF. The CDR3 DNA reads TGTGCCAGCAGCTCACAGGGGGCGCCCACTGAAGCTTTCTTT.

The rearrangement uses TRBV7-9 and TRBJ2-5; no firm D call. CDR3 length: 13 amino acids. Trimming took off 1 base at V and 5 bases at J, with 8 bases between the two ends. In germline, CDR1 is SEHNR, CDR2 FQNEAQ (reference sequence). The CDR3 DNA sequence: TGTGCCAGCAGCTTAGTGGGGAAGGAGACCCAGTACTTC. Its translation: CASSLVGKETQYF. Supplemented by reference TRBV7-9 and TRBJ2-5, the full variable domain reads DTGVSQNPRHKITKRGQNVTFRCDPISEHNRLYWYRQTLGQGPEFLTYFQNEAQLEKSRLLSDRFSAERPKGSFSTLEIQRTEQGDSAMYLCASSLVGKETQYFGPGTRLLVL.

This clone was counted only a few times. The gene calls are TRBV10-3 and TRBJ1-1, with D possibly matching TRBD1 (5 bases). Germline CDR1 and CDR2: ENHRY and SYGVKD. Between the trimmed V and J ends, which lost 2 bases and 2 bases, there was a span of 6 bases. CDR3 length: 13 amino acids. For the CDR3, the DNA is TGTGCCATCAGTGAGAGGGGAAACACTGAAGCTTTCTTT. This translates into CAISERGNTEAFF.